This T cell receptor (beta chain) stems from a study of circulating and synovial CD4+ cells in juvenile arthritis. Study observations and caveats: These blood cells shared more CDR3 sequences with synovium than bulk blood. T cell genome counts differed by at least an order of magnitude between CPL and CD4 samples.

Patients with active juvenile idiopathic arthritis donated these samples. The CDR3 consists of 13 residues. Germline values: CDR1 MDHEN, CDR2 SYDVKM. V lost 4 bases and J 7 bases, leaving 13 bases between the germline ends. Sequencing used immunoSEQ multiplex PCR; TCRdb keeps in-frame clones, though not all of them. Here the sample spans about 32,000 clones, 90% to 95% being singletons. With respect to this clone: The antigen is not known.

The sequence was collected from a human donor with juvenile idiopathic arthritis. The chain recombines TRBV28 with TRBJ1-1, with D possibly matching TRBD1 (5 bases). Source material: CD4+ T cells from blood. DNA for the CDR3: TGTGCCAGCAGTTCAGGGCGAGTCTATGAAGCTTTCTTT. Translation gives CASSSGRVYEAFF.